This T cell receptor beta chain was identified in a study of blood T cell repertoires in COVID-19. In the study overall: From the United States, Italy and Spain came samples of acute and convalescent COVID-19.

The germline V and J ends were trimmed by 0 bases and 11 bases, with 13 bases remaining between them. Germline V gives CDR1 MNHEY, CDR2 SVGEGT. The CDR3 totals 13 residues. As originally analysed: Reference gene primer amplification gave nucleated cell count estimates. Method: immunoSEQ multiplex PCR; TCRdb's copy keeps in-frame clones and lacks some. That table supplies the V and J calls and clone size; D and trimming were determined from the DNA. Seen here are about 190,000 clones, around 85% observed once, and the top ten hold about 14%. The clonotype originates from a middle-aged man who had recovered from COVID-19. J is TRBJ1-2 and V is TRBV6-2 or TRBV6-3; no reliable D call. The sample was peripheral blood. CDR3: CASSYSYRLGYTF. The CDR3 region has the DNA TGTGCCAGCAGTTACTCGTACAGACTAGGATACACCTTC.